This T cell receptor (beta chain) emerged from a study of blood T cells in healthy people across ages. Then a second PCR, running roughly 7 to 11 cycles, was carried out with a sample-barcoded 5' primer and a J-beta primer mix. One entry per CDR3 protein, called by TCRdb with MiXCR from the 5' RACE reads. This table holds 500,000 to 600,000 distinct CDR3 sequences, about 26% found once. Per the germline V gene, CDR1 is DFQATT and CDR2 is SNEGSKA (reference sequence). V was pared by 3 bases and J by 8 bases, with 13 bases between. The CDR3 contains 12 residues. Total RNA extraction produced at least 5 micrograms (per sample) for the study. This clonotype was detected a few times. What it recognizes is unknown. Study findings and constraints: Long-lived and aged donors differed, with more naive CD4+ cells and higher diversity in the long-lived.

The sequence derives from a woman in her sixties or seventies in good health. This chain links TRBV20-1 with TRBJ1-2, with a weak D call TRBD1 (6 bases). The specimen was blood. CDR3 in amino acids: CSASRDTQGYTF. The CDR3 DNA is TGCAGTGCTAGTCGGGACACCCAAGGCTACACCTTC.